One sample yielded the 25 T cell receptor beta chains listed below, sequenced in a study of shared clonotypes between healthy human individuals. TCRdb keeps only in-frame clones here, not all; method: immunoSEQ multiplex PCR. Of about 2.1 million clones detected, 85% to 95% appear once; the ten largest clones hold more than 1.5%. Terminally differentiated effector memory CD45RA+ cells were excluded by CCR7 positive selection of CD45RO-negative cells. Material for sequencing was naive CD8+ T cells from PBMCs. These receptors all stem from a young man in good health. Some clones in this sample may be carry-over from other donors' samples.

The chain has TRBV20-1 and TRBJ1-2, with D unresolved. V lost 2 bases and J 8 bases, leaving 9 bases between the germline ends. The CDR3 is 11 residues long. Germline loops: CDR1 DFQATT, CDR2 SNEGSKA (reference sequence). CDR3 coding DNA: TGCAGTGCTAGACCCAGTTCGGGCTACACCTTC. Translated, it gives CSARPSSGYTF.

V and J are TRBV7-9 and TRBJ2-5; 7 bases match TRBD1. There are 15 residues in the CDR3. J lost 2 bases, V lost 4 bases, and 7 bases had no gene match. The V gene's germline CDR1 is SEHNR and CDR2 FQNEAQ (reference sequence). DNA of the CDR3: TGTGCCAGCAGCTATCGACAGGGTGGACAAGAGACCCAGTACTTC. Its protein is CASSYRQGGQETQYF.

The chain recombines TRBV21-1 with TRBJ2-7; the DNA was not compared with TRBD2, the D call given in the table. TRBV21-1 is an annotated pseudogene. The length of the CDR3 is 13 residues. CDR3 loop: CAGWTSEPYEQYF. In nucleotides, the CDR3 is TGTGCCGGCTGGACTAGCGAGCCCTACGAGCAGTACTTC.

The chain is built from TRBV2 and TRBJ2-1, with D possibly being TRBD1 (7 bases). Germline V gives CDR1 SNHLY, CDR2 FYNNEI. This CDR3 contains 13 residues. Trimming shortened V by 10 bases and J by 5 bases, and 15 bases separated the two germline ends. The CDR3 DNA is TGTGCCAATGAAGGAGGGACAGACAATGAGCAGTTCTTC. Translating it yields CANEGGTDNEQFF.

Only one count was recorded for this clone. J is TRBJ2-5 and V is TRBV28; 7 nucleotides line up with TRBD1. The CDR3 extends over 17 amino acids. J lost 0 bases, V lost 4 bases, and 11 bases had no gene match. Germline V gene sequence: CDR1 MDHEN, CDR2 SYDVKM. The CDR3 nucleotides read TGTGCCAGCAGTTACTCTCTAGACAGGGTTGACCAAGAGACCCAGTACTTC. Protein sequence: CASSYSLDRVDQETQYF.

The CDR3 DNA reads as TGCAGCGTTGGGGGAGCTGGACTAGCGGGAGAGGGAGTCACAGATACGCAGTATTTT. Its translation: CSVGGAGLAGEGVTDTQYF. The chain recombines TRBV29-1 with TRBJ2-3, with 13 bases aligning to TRBD2. CDR1 is SQVTM, CDR2 ANQGSEA, per germline. This CDR3 comprises 19 residues. V lost 4 bases, J lost 2 bases, and 15 bases stayed unmatched.

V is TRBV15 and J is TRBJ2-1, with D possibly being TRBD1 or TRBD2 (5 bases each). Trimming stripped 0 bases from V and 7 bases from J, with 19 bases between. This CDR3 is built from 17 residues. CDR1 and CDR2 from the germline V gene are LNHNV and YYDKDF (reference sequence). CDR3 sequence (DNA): TGTGCCACCAGCAGAGATCGAACTAGTTGGGGCCCGAATGAGCAGTTCTTC. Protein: CATSRDRTSWGPNEQFF.

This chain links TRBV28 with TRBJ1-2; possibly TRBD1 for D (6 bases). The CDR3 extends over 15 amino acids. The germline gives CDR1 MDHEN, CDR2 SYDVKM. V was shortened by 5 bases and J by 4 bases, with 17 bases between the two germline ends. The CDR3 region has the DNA TGTGCCAGCAGTCACCCTACCGACAGGACCTATGGCTACACCTTC. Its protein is CASSHPTDRTYGYTF.

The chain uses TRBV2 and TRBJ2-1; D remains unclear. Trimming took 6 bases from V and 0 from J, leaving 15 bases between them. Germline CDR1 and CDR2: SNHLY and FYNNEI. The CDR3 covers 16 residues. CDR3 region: CASRPSGVGSYNEQFF. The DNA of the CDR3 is TGTGCCAGCAGACCTTCCGGAGTAGGCTCCTACAATGAGCAGTTCTTC. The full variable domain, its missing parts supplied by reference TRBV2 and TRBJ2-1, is EPEVTQTPSHQVTQMGQEVILRCVPISNHLYFYWYRQILGQKVEFLVSFYNNEISEKSEIFDDQFSVERPDGSNFTLKIRSTKLEDSAMYFCASRPSGVGSYNEQFFGPGTRLTVL.

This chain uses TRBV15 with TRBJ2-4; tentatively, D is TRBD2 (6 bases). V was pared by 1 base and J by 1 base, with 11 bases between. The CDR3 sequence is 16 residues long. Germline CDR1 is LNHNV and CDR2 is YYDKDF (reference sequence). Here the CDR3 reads CATSRVEGAAKNIQYF. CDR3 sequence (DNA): TGTGCCACCAGCAGAGTGGAGGGAGCCGCCAAAAACATTCAGTACTTC.

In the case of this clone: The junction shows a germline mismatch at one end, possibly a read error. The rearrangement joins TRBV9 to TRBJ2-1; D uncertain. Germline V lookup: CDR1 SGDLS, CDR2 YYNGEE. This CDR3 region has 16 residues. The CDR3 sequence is CASSIRPHVSSNEQFF. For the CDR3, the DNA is TGTGCCAGCAGCATACGACCCCACGTCTCCTCCAATGAGCAGTTCTTC.

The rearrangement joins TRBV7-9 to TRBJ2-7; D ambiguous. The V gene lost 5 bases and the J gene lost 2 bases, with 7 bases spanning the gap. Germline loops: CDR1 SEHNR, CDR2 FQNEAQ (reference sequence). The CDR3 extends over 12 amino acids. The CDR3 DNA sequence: TGTGCCAGCAGCGCCACAGCCTACGAGCAGTACTTC. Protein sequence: CASSATAYEQYF.

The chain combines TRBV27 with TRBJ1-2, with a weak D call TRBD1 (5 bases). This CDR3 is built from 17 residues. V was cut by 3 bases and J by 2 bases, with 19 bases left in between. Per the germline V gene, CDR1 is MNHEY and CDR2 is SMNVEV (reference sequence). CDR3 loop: CASSLGGLGDPNYGYTF. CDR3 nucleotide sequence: TGTGCCAGCAGTTTGGGGGGGTTGGGGGATCCAAACTATGGCTACACCTTC.

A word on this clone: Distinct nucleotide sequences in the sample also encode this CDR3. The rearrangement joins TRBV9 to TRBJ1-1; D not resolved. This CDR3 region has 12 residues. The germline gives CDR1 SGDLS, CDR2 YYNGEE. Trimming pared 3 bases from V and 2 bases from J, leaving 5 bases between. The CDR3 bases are TGTGCCAGCAGCGCACTTAACACTGAAGCTTTCTTT. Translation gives CASSALNTEAFF.

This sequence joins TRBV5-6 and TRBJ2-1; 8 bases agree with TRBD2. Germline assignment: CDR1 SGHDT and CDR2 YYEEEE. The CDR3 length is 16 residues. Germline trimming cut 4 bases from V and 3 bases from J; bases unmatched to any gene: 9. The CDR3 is CASSREGLALYNEQFF. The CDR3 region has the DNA TGTGCCAGCAGCCGGGAAGGACTAGCCCTCTACAATGAGCAGTTCTTC.

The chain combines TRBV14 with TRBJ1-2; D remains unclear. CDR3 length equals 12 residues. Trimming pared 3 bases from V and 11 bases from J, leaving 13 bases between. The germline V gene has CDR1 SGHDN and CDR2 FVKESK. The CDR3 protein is CASSHAWASYTF. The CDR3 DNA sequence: TGTGCCAGCAGCCATGCGTGGGCATCATACACCTTC.

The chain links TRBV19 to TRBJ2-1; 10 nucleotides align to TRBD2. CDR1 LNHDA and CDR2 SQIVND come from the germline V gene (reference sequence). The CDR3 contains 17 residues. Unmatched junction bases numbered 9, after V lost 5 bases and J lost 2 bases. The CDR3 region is CASSSEPGLATYNEQFF. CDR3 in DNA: TGTGCCAGTAGTTCCGAGCCGGGACTAGCGACCTACAATGAGCAGTTCTTC.

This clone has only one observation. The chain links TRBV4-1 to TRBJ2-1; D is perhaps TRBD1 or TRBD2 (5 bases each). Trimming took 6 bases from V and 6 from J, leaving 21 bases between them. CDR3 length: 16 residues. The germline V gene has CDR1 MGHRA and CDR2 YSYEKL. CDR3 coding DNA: TGCGCCAGCAGACACATTCTCAGGGACCGGAGCAATGAGCAGTTCTTC. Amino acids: CASRHILRDRSNEQFF.

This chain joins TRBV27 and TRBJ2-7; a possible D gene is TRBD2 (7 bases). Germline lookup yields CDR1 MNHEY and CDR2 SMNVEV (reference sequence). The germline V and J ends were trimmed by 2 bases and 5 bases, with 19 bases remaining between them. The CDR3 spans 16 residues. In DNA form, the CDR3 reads TGTGCCAGCAGTTTACGGGGGGCGGCGGGTTTCCACGAGCAGTACTTC. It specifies CASSLRGAAGFHEQYF.

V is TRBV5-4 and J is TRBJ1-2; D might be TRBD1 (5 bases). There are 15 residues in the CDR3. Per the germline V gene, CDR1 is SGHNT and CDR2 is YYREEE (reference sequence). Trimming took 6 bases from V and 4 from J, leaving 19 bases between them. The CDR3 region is CASTSRASRSYGYTF. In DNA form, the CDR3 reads TGTGCCAGCACCTCCAGGGCATCGCGGAGCTATGGCTACACCTTC.

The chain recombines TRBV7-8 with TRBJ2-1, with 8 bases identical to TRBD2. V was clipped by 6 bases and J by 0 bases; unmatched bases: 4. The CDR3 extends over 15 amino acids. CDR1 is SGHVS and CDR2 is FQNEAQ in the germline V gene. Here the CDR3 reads CASRTSGYSYNEQFF. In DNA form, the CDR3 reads TGTGCCAGCAGAACTAGCGGCTACTCCTACAATGAGCAGTTCTTC.

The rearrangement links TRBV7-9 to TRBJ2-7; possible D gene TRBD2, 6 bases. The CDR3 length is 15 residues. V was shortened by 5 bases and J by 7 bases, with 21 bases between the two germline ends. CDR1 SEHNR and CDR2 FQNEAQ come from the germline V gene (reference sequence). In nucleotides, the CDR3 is TGTGCCAGCAGCGCATTTACCGGACTACTTGAAGAGCAGTACTTC. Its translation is CASSAFTGLLEEQYF.

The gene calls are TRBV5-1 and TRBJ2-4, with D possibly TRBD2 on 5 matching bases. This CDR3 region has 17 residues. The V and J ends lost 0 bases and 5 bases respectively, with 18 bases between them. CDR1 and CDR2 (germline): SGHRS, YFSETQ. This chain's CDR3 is CASSLGVTSGKENIQYF. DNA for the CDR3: TGCGCCAGCAGCTTGGGCGTCACCTCCGGGAAGGAAAACATTCAGTACTTC.

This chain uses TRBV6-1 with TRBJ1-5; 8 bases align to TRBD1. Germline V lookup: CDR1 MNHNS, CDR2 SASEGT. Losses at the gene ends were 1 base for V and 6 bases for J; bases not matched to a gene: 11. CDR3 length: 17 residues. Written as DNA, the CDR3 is TGTGCCAGCAGTGAAGAGGTAGGACAGGGATCGAGTCAGCCCCAGCATTTT. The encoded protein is CASSEEVGQGSSQPQHF.

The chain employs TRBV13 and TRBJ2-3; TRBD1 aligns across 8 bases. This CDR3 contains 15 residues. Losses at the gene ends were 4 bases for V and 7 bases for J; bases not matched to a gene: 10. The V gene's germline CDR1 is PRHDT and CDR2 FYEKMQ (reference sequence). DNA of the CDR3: TGTGCCAGCAGCTCCCGACAGGGGCCCTCATATACGCAGTATTTT. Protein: CASSSRQGPSYTQYF.